A selection of T cell receptor beta chains follows, all from one sample in a study of identical twins. TCRdb re-called the 5' RACE reads with MiXCR, one entry per CDR3 protein. The sample comprises around 340,000 distinct CDR3 sequences, roughly 12% of which are singletons, and approximately 7.6% rests with the top ten. These data also featured in a second study, about yellow fever vaccine responses in identical twins.

The material sequenced was CD8+ T cells sorted from blood. Source of these receptors: a young woman in good health. The CDR3 runs from the conserved cysteine through the conserved F or W. The order of the fields is D gene, J gene, V gene, clone size, CDR3 protein, CDR3 DNA. A D gene is named only where the DNA matches it firmly. The size field is filled for only some rows; it gives once, few, many or a size class.

TRBD1 | TRBJ2-5 | TRBV11-2 | few | CASSLEGGPGTMINQETQYF | TGTGCCAGCAGCTTGGAAGGGGGCCCCGGTACAATGATTAATCAAGAGACCCAGTACTTC
. | TRBJ2-2 | TRBV29-1 | few | CSAASLDTGELFF | TGCAGCGCCGCTTCGCTGGACACCGGGGAGCTGTTTTTT
. | TRBJ1-1 | TRBV19 | few | CASSTAKLEAFF | TGTGCCAGTAGTACGGCGAAACTTGAAGCTTTCTTT
TRBD2 | TRBJ2-7 | TRBV9 | few | CASTVGLADYEQYF | TGTGCCAGCACCGTGGGTCTAGCGGACTACGAGCAGTACTTC
TRBD1 | TRBJ1-5 | TRBV27 | many | CASAPGTGNQPQHF | TGTGCCAGCGCCCCCGGGACAGGCAATCAGCCCCAGCATTTT
TRBD1 | TRBJ1-1 | TRBV5-1 | . | CASSLWSGTGELNTEAFF | TGCGCCAGCAGCTTGTGGAGCGGGACAGGGGAACTCAACACTGAAGCTTTCTTT
. | TRBJ2-5 | TRBV2 | few | CASPPSPDKTQETQYF | TGTGCCAGTCCCCCATCCCCTGACAAAACCCAAGAGACCCAGTACTTC
. | TRBJ2-7 | TRBV5-6 | . | CASSARVGLRAEQYF | TGTGCCAGCAGCGCCAGGGTTGGACTAAGAGCCGAGCAGTACTTC
. | TRBJ1-1 | TRBV29-1 | . | CSVGGSTEAFF | TGCAGCGTTGGTGGGAGCACTGAAGCTTTCTTT
. | TRBJ2-1 | TRBV3-1 | many | CASSQGGVPYNEQFF | TGTGCCAGCAGCCAAGGGGGAGTTCCCTACAATGAGCAGTTCTTC
. | TRBJ2-1 | TRBV27 | many | CASSLRGNEQFF | TGTGCCAGCAGTTTACGCGGAAATGAGCAGTTCTTC
. | TRBJ2-1 | TRBV4-1 | many | CASSQGLNNEQFF | TGCGCCAGCAGCCAAGGGCTAAACAATGAGCAGTTCTTC
. | TRBJ2-5 | TRBV27 | few | CASSLRRGSTPETQYF | TGTGCCAGCAGTTTGCGTCGGGGATCGACCCCAGAGACCCAGTACTTC
TRBD2 | TRBJ2-3 | TRBV5-1 | . | CASSLNRDYTDTQYF | TGCGCCAGCAGCTTGAACCGGGACTACACAGATACGCAGTATTTT
. | TRBJ2-5 | TRBV5-1 | many | CASSLGIQETQYF | TGCGCCAGCAGCTTGGGAATCCAAGAGACCCAGTACTTC
TRBD2 | TRBJ2-1 | TRBV28 | . | CASGGTSGRVGDYNEQFF | TGTGCCAGCGGCGGGACTAGCGGGAGGGTCGGTGATTACAATGAGCAGTTCTTC
TRBD2 | TRBJ2-1 | TRBV3-1 | few | CASSGGTSGGEWEQFF | TGTGCCAGCAGCGGAGGGACTAGCGGGGGGGAGTGGGAGCAGTTCTTC
TRBD2 | TRBJ2-5 | TRBV11-1 | few | CASSLETSGSLARRETQYF | TGTGCCAGCAGCTTAGAGACTAGCGGGAGCCTCGCGCGGAGAGAGACCCAGTACTTC
TRBD2 | TRBJ2-3 | TRBV20-1 | few | CSAWTTSGGTDTQYF | TGCAGTGCCTGGACGACTAGCGGAGGCACAGATACGCAGTATTTT
. | TRBJ2-3 | TRBV11-2 | few | CASSLVRGESTDTQYF | TGTGCCAGCAGCTTAGTTAGGGGAGAAAGCACAGATACGCAGTATTTT
TRBD1 | TRBJ2-6 | TRBV12-3/TRBV12-4 | few | CASTVYRGREGANVLTF | TGTGCCAGCACGGTTTACAGGGGAAGGGAGGGGGCCAACGTCCTGACTTTC
. | TRBJ2-5 | TRBV20-1 | few | CSARAGEGAETQYF | TGCAGTGCTAGAGCGGGGGAAGGGGCGGAGACCCAGTACTTC
. | TRBJ2-7 | TRBV3-1 | few | CASSQDSRANSWYEQYF | TGTGCCAGCAGCCAAGACTCGCGGGCGAACAGCTGGTACGAGCAGTACTTC
. | TRBJ1-5 | TRBV12-3/TRBV12-4 | many | CASSSQGFNQPQHF | TGTGCCAGCAGTTCTCAGGGGTTCAATCAGCCCCAGCATTTT
. | TRBJ2-1 | TRBV28 | many | CASSPTGIPYNEQFF | TGTGCCAGCAGTCCCACAGGGATACCCTACAATGAGCAGTTCTTC
TRBD2 | TRBJ2-2 | TRBV12-3/TRBV12-4 | many | CASSLIRAERGGELFF | TGTGCCAGCAGTTTAATCCGAGCGGAGCGGGGCGGGGAGCTGTTTTTT
. | TRBJ1-6 | TRBV20-1 | few | CSATFSGASYNSPLHF | TGCAGTGCTACTTTTTCCGGGGCCTCCTATAATTCACCCCTCCACTTT
TRBD2 | TRBJ2-3 | TRBV12-3/TRBV12-4 | . | CASSLFGTSGSGPDTQYF | TGTGCCAGCAGTTTATTCGGGACTAGCGGGAGTGGCCCAGATACGCAGTATTTT
. | TRBJ1-1 | TRBV12-3/TRBV12-4 | few | CASRLLWGTEAFF | TGTGCCAGCAGATTACTGTGGGGCACTGAAGCTTTCTTT
TRBD1 | TRBJ2-2 | TRBV5-1 | many | CASSWTGNTGELFF | TGCGCCAGCAGCTGGACAGGGAACACCGGGGAGCTGTTTTTT
TRBD2 | TRBJ2-2 | TRBV20-1 | few | CSAPPERGWNTGELFF | TGCAGTGCTCCTCCAGAGCGGGGGTGGAACACCGGGGAGCTGTTTTTT
. | TRBJ1-1 | TRBV2 | . | CASGVRGWTEAFF | TGTGCCAGCGGAGTAAGGGGCTGGACTGAAGCTTTCTTT
. | TRBJ2-1 | TRBV27 | . | CASSPGLARNEQFF | TGTGCCAGCAGTCCTGGACTGGCTAGGAATGAGCAGTTCTTC
. | TRBJ1-4 | TRBV12-3/TRBV12-4 | few | CASSLDWRKLFF | TGTGCCAGCAGTTTAGACTGGAGGAAACTGTTTTTT
. | TRBJ2-2 | TRBV4-2 | . | CASSQDEGRAGELFF | TGTGCCAGCAGCCAAGATGAGGGGCGTGCCGGGGAGCTGTTTTTT
. | TRBJ2-4 | TRBV20-1 | . | CSARASEGIQYF | TGCAGTGCTAGAGCTAGCGAGGGCATTCAGTACTTC
. | TRBJ2-1 | TRBV7-9 | few | CASIARQNVDEQFF | TGTGCCAGCATTGCCAGACAGAATGTCGATGAGCAGTTCTTC
TRBD1 | TRBJ1-1 | TRBV7-9 | few | CASSLNRGPDTEAFF | TGTGCCAGCAGCTTAAACAGGGGGCCTGACACTGAAGCTTTCTTT
TRBD2 | TRBJ2-1 | TRBV24-1 | few | CATSDSQAGPAIGQFF | TGTGCCACCAGTGATTCACAAGCGGGACCAGCAATCGGGCAGTTCTTC
. | TRBJ2-3 | TRBV6-4 | few | CASSESPGDQDTQYF | TGTGCCAGCAGTGAGTCGCCGGGAGATCAAGATACGCAGTATTTT
. | TRBJ2-5 | TRBV6-2/TRBV6-3 | many | CASSYLGETETQYF | TGTGCCAGCAGTTACTTGGGGGAGACGGAGACCCAGTACTTC